Listed here are 17 T cell receptor beta chains from one sample, sequenced in a study of shared clonotypes between healthy human individuals. Produced via immunoSEQ multiplex PCR; TCRdb's table is partial and in-frame only. This repertoire shows around 1,900,000 clones, roughly 93% found once; its top ten account for more than 1.5%. Positively selected for CCR7, the CD45RO-negative cells used as naive CD8 cells excluded terminally differentiated effector memory CD45RA+ cells. Specimen: naive CD8+ T cells from PBMCs. The receptor set was obtained from a man younger than 35 in good health. Some clones in this sample may be carry-over from other donors' samples.

The chain carries TRBV5-6 and TRBJ2-1; 9 bases agree with TRBD2. J was trimmed by 7 bases and V by 6 bases; bases with no gene match: 8. The CDR3 runs 14 residues. Germline V lookup: CDR1 SGHDT, CDR2 YYEEEE. CDR3 nucleotide sequence: TGTGCCAGCACAGCGGGAGGCGGGGGAAATGAGCAGTTCTTC. This codes for CASTAGGGGNEQFF.

The table lists this clone with a few counts. The DNA for the CDR3 is TGTGCCAGCAGGAAAAGGATGGGTCAGCCCCAGCATTTT. It codes for CASRKRMGQPQHF. This chain joins TRBV9 and TRBJ1-5, with D uncertain. The CDR3 contains 13 residues. V gave up 5 bases and J gave up 6 bases, with 12 bases separating them. In germline, CDR1 is SGDLS, CDR2 YYNGEE.

The chain carries TRBV28 and TRBJ2-7; no definite D call. The CDR3 extends over 12 amino acids. Germline CDR1 reads MDHEN; CDR2 reads SYDVKM. Trimming shortened V by 10 bases and J by 3 bases, and 13 bases separated the two germline ends. The CDR3 region has the DNA TGTGCCACCTCGCGCAGCATCTACGAGCAGTACTTC. This gives the protein CATSRSIYEQYF. The variable domain in full, completed from reference TRBV28 and TRBJ2-7, reads DVKVTQSSRYLVKRTGEKVFLECVQDMDHENMFWYRQDPGLGLRLIYFSYDVKMKEKGDIPEGYSVSREKKERFSLILESASTNQTSMYLCATSRSIYEQYFGPGTRLTVT.

The chain has TRBV25-1 and TRBJ1-2; D not certain. This CDR3 comprises 11 residues. Trimming pared 6 bases from V and 8 bases from J, leaving 10 bases between. The germline CDR1 and CDR2 sequences are MGHDK and SYGVNS. The CDR3 spells CASRSPVGYTF. Here the CDR3 DNA reads TGTGCCAGCAGGTCCCCGGTCGGCTACACCTTC.

The V and J genes are TRBV6-5 and TRBJ2-7, with a tentative D call TRBD2 (5 bases). V was shortened by 6 bases and J by 6 bases, with 12 bases between the two germline ends. The CDR3 has 12 residues. Germline assignment: CDR1 MNHEY and CDR2 SVGAGI. CDR3 residues: CASSPGGFEQYF. CDR3 DNA sequence: TGTGCCAGCAGCCCCGGCGGGTTCGAGCAGTACTTC.

This chain links TRBV6-6 with TRBJ2-3, with 10 bases matching TRBD1. Germline V gene data show CDR1 as MNHNY and CDR2 as SVGAGI (reference sequence). V dropped 2 bases and J dropped 4; count of bases not matched to a gene: 3. The CDR3 totals 15 residues. The CDR3 region has the DNA TGTGCCAGCAGTTACGTGGACAGGGGGTCAGATACGCAGTATTTT. It is translated as CASSYVDRGSDTQYF.

The V and J genes are TRBV4-1 and TRBJ2-7; D might be TRBD2 (6 bases). Germline assignment: CDR1 MGHRA and CDR2 YSYEKL. V was cut by 10 bases and J by 4 bases, with 23 bases left in between. The CDR3 spans 15 residues. DNA for the CDR3: TGCGCCACCCGTGGAGGGGCTCTGAGCGGTTACGAGCAGTACTTC. Translated, it gives CATRGGALSGYEQYF.

The chain links TRBV6-1 to TRBJ2-7; the D is unclear. Germline V gene data show CDR1 as MNHNS and CDR2 as SASEGT. The CDR3 sequence is 14 residues long. The V end lost 6 bases, the J end lost 3 bases, and 15 bases lay between the germline ends. In DNA form, the CDR3 reads TGTGCCAGCAGAGATGTAATGGTGGTCTACGAGCAGTACTTC. Its protein product is CASRDVMVVYEQYF.

The chain employs TRBV19 and TRBJ2-7; 9 nucleotides line up with TRBD2. The V segment lost 1 base and the J segment 7 bases; nucleotides outside the gene matches: 5. The CDR3 spans 14 residues. Germline lookup yields CDR1 LNHDA and CDR2 SQIVND (reference sequence). The CDR3 DNA reads as TGTGCCAGTAGTATAGTTGGACTAGCGAGGGAGCAGTACTTC. Amino acid sequence: CASSIVGLAREQYF.

V usage is TRBV6-5 and J usage is TRBJ2-7; D is unresolved. Trimming shortened V by 6 bases and J by 4 bases, and 13 bases separated the two germline ends. Germline V CDR1 and CDR2: MNHEY, SVGAGI. The CDR3 loop spans 13 amino acids. The CDR3 coding sequence is TGTGCCAGCAGCCCGAGGCGGTCATACGAGCAGTACTTC. This encodes CASSPRRSYEQYF.

Only one count was recorded for this clone. This sequence joins TRBV10-2 and TRBJ2-1; TRBD2 aligns across 14 bases. Germline lookup yields CDR1 WSHSY and CDR2 SAAADI. Trimming took 3 bases from V and 0 from J; bases not matched to a gene: 10. The CDR3 extends over 20 amino acids. The CDR3, as DNA: TGCGCCAGCAGTGATGGGGGACTAGCGGGAGAGGGGGGCTCCTACAATGAGCAGTTCTTC. Amino acid sequence: CASSDGGLAGEGGSYNEQFF.

The CDR3 is CASSKILGLAGVERTYEQYF. DNA of the CDR3: TGTGCCAGCAGCAAAATCCTGGGACTAGCGGGAGTAGAAAGAACCTACGAGCAGTACTTC. The chain couples TRBV27 to TRBJ2-7, with TRBD2 matching over 14 bases. The germline V gene has CDR1 MNHEY and CDR2 SMNVEV (reference sequence). CDR3 length: 20 amino acids. With V trimmed by 6 bases and J by 2 bases, 18 bases remained unmatched.

The J gene is TRBJ2-1, the V gene TRBV7-6; 9 nucleotides line up with TRBD2. The CDR3 spans 16 residues. CDR1 and CDR2 (germline): SGHVS, FNYEAQ. Trimming at V came to 1 base and at J to 6 bases, leaving 7 bases not matched to a gene. The CDR3 DNA follows: TGTGCCAGCAGCTTAGTAGGCGGGAGGGCCTTCAATGAGCAGTTCTTC. Translating gives CASSLVGGRAFNEQFF.

This rearrangement joins TRBV5-8 to TRBJ1-1; D ambiguous. Germline V CDR1 and CDR2: SGHTS, YDEGEE. This CDR3 is 14 amino acids long. V lost 3 bases and J lost 7, with 16 bases in between. The CDR3 DNA reads TGTGCCAGCAGCTCGCGCGAAAACAGCATTGAAGCTTTCTTT. Encoded protein: CASSSRENSIEAFF. Full variable domain (missing parts from reference TRBV5-8 and TRBJ1-1): EAGVTQSPTHLIKTRGQQATLRCSPISGHTSVYWYQQALGLGLQFLLWYDEGEERNRGNFPPRFSGRQFPNYSSELNVNALELEDSALYLCASSSRENSIEAFFGQGTRLTVV.

The chain couples TRBV4-1 to TRBJ1-1; D perhaps matches TRBD1 (6 bases). CDR3 length equals 16 residues. Germline V CDR1 and CDR2: MGHRA, YSYEKL. The V end lost 4 bases, the J end lost 2 bases, and 17 bases lay between the germline ends. The CDR3 DNA sequence: TGCGCCAGCAGCCCCCGCGAGGGGACAACTAACACTGAAGCTTTCTTT. This encodes CASSPREGTTNTEAFF.

In the case of this clone: Other DNA variants within this sample encode the same CDR3. The DNA of the CDR3 is TGTGCCAGCAGCTTGGACCCTTCCTACGAGCAGTACTTC. This gives the protein CASSLDPSYEQYF. The J gene is TRBJ2-7, the V gene TRBV5-8; unclear D gene. The CDR3 runs 13 residues. Germline V CDR1 and CDR2: SGHTS, YDEGEE. V was clipped by 0 bases and J by 1 base, with 5 bases between them. Together with reference TRBV5-8 and TRBJ2-7, the CDR3 gives the full variable domain: EAGVTQSPTHLIKTRGQQATLRCSPISGHTSVYWYQQALGLGLQFLLWYDEGEERNRGNFPPRFSGRQFPNYSSELNVNALELEDSALYLCASSLDPSYEQYFGPGTRLTVT.

The genes are TRBV21-1 and TRBJ1-1. TRBV21-1 is shown as a pseudogene. The CDR3 is 14 amino acids. CDR3 sequence (DNA): TGTGCCAGCAAGGCACAGGGGAGGGGCACTGAAGCTTTCTTT. Its translation is CASKAQGRGTEAFF.